The 2 T cell receptor beta chains listed next were all sequenced from one sample in a study of CD8 T cells in ankylosing spondylitis. Using its own MiXCR run on the 5' RACE reads, TCRdb lists one record per CDR3 protein. The sample lists about 240,000 distinct CDR3 sequences, less than 9.5% seen once, with roughly 5% in the top ten. The material sequenced was blood, either unsorted or a sorted T cell fraction (not recorded which). These receptors came from a female donor with ankylosing spondylitis or in good health (not recorded which).

This clonotype has at least ten counts. The V call is TRBV4-3, the J call TRBJ1-4; 10 positions agree with TRBD1. The V gene's germline CDR1 is LGHNA and CDR2 YSLEER. This CDR3 comprises 15 residues. V lost 4 bases and J lost 5; bases outside the gene matches: 4. CDR3 in amino acids: CASSPRDRGNEKLFF. The CDR3 nucleotides read TGCGCCAGCAGCCCCCGGGACAGGGGAAATGAAAAACTGTTTTTT.

This clonotype was observed a few times. The chain combines TRBV20-1 with TRBJ2-1, with 9 bases identical to TRBD2. Looked up from germline, CDR1 is DFQATT and CDR2 is SNEGSKA (reference sequence). The ends lost 6 bases at V and 7 bases at J; junction bases unmatched: 10. This CDR3 contains 14 residues. CDR3 amino acids: CSATQHSGRNEQFF. The CDR3 DNA reads as TGCAGTGCCACCCAACATAGCGGGAGAAATGAGCAGTTCTTC.